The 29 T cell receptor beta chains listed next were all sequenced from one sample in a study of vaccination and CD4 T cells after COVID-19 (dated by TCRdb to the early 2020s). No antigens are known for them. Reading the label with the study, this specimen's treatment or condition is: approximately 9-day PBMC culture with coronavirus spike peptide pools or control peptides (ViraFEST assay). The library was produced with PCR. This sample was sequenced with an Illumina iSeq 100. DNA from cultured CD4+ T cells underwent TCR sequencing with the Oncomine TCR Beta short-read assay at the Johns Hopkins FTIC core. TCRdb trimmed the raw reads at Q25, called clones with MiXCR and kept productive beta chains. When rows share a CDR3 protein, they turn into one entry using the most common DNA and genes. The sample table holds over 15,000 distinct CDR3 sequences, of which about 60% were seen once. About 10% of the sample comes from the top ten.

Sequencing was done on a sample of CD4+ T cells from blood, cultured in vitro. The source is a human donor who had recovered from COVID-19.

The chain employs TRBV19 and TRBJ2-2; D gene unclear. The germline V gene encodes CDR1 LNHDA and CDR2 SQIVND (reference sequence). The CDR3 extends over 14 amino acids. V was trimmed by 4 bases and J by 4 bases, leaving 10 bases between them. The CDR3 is CASSTTGTTGELFF. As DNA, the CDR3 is TGTGCCAGTAGTACCACCGGAACCACCGGGGAGCTGTTTTTT. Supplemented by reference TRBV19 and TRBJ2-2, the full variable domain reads DGGITQSPKYLFRKEGQNVTLSCEQNLNHDAMYWYRQDPGQGLRLIYYSQIVNDFQKGDIAEGYSVSREKKESFPLTVTSAQKNPTAFYLCASSTTGTTGELFFGEGSRLTVL.

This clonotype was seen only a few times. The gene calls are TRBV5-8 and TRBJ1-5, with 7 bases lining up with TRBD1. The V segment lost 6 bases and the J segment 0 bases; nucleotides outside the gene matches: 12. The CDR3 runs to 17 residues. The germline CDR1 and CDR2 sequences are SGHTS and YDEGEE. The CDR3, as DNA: TGTGCCAGCACCGCCGGGACAGATCCATATAGCAATCAGCCCCAGCATTTT. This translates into CASTAGTDPYSNQPQHF.

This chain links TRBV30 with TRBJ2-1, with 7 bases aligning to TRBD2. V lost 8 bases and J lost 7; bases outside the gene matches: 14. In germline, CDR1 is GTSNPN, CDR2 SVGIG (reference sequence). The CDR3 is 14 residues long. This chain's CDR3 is CAGRKRGVWNEQFF. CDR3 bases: TGTGCCGGCCGCAAACGGGGGGTTTGGAATGAGCAGTTCTTC.

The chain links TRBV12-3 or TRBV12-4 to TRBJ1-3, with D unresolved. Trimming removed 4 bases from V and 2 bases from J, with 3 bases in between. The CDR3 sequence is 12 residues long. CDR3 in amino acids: CASSSPGNTIYF. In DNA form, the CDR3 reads TGTGCCAGCAGTTCTCCTGGAAACACCATATATTTT.

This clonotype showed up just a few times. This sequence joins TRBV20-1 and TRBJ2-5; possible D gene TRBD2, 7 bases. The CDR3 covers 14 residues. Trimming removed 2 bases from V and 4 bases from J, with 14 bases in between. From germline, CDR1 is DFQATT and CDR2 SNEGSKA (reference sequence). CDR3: CSARLAEGGETQYF. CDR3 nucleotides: TGCAGTGCTAGACTAGCGGAGGGGGGAGAGACCCAGTACTTC.

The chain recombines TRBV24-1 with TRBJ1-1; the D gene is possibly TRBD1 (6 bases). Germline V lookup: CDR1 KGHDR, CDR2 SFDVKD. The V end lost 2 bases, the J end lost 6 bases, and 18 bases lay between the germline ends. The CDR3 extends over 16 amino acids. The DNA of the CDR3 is TGTGCCACCAGTGATTACCCACAGGGTGCCGGCTCTGAAGCTTTCTTT. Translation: CATSDYPQGAGSEAFF.

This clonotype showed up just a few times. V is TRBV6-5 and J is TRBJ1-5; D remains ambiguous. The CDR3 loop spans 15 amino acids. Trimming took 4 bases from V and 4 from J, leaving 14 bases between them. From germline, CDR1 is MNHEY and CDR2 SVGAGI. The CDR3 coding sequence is TGTGCCAGCAGTTTTGGGAGGGCGCAGAATCAGCCCCAGCATTTT. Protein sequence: CASSFGRAQNQPQHF.

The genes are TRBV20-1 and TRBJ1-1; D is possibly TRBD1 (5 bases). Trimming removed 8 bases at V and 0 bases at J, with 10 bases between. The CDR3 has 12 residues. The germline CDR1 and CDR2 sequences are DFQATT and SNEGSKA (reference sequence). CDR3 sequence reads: CSSDTLNTEAFF. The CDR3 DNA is TGCAGTTCGGACACCCTGAACACTGAAGCTTTCTTT.

CDR3: CASSTSNSPLHF. The CDR3 region has the DNA TGTGCCAGCAGCACGAGTAATTCACCCCTCCACTTT. The V gene is TRBV7-2, the J gene TRBJ1-6; D not resolved. The CDR3 covers 12 residues. V was shortened by 5 bases and J by 6 bases, with 5 bases between the two germline ends. Germline V CDR1 and CDR2: SGHTA, FQGNSA. The variable domain in full, completed from reference TRBV7-2 and TRBJ1-6, reads GAGVSQSPSNKVTEKGKDVELRCDPISGHTALYWYRQSLGQGLEFLIYFQGNSAPDKSGLPSDRFSAERTGGSVSTLTIQRTQQEDSAVYLCASSTSNSPLHFGNGTRLTVT.

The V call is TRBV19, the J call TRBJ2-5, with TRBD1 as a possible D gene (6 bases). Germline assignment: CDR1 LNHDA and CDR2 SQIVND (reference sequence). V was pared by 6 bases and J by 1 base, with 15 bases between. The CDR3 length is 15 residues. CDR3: CASSSISGAQETQYF. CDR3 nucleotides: TGTGCCAGTAGCTCTATTTCAGGGGCCCAAGAGACCCAGTACTTC.

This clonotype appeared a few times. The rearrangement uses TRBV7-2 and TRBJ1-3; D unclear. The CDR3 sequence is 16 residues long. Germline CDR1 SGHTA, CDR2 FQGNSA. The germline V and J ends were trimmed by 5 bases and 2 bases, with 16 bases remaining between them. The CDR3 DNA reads TGTGCCAGCAGCACCGCACTCGTCTCTACTGGAAACACCATATATTTT. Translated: CASSTALVSTGNTIYF.

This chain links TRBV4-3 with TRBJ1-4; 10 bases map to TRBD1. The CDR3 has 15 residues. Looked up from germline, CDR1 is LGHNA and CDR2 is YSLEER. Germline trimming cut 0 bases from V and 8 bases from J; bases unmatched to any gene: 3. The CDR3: CASSQEGQGHEKLFF. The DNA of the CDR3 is TGCGCCAGCAGCCAAGAGGGACAGGGGCACGAAAAACTGTTTTTT.

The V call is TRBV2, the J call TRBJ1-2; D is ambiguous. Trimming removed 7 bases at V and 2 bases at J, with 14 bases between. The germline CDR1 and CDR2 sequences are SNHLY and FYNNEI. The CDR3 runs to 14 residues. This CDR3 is CASTPEGGNYGYTF. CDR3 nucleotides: TGTGCCAGCACCCCCGAGGGAGGGAACTATGGCTACACCTTC.

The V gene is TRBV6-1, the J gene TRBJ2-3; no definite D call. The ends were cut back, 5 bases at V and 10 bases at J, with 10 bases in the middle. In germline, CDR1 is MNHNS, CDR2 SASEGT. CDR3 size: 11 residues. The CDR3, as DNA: TGTGCCAGCAGTAATGTGGGCGCGCAGTATTTT. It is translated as CASSNVGAQYF.

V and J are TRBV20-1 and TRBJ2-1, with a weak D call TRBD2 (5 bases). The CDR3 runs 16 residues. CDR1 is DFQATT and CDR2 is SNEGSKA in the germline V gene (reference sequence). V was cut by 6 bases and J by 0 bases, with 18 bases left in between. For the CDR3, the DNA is TGCAGTGCGCCCCAGAGCGGCCGAAGCTCCTACAATGAGCAGTTCTTC. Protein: CSAPQSGRSSYNEQFF.

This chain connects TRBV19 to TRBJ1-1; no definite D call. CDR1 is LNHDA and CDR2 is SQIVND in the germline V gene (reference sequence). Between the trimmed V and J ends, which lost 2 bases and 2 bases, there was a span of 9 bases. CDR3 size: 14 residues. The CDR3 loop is CASSISDGNTEAFF. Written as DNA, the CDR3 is TGTGCCAGTAGTATAAGCGACGGCAACACTGAAGCTTTCTTT.

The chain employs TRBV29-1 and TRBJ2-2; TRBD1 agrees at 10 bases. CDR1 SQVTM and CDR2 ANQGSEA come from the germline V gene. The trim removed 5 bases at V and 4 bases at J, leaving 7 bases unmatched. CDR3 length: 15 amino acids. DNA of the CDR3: TGCAGCGTTTCGGACAGGGGGTTTGGCACCGGGGAGCTGTTTTTT. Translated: CSVSDRGFGTGELFF.

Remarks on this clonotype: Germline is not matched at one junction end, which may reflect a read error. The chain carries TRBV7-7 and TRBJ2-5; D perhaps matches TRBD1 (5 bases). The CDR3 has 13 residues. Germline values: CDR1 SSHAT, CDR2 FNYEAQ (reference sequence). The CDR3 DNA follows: TGTGCTAGCAGCTGGACATACCAAGAGACCCAGTACTTC. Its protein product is CASSWTYQETQYF.

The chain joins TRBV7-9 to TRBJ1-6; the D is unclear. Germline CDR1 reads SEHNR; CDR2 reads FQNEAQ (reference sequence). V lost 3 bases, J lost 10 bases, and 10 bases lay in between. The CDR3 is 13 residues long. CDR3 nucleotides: TGTGCCAGCAGCTTGGTGGAGTCGTCACCCCTCCACTTT. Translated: CASSLVESSPLHF.

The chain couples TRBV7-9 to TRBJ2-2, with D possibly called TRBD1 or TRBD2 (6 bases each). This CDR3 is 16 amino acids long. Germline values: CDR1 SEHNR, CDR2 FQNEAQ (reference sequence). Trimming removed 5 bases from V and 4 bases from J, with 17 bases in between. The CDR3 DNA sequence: TGTGCCAGCAGCCCGGAGGGCAGGGGCTTCACCGGGGAGCTGTTTTTT. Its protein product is CASSPEGRGFTGELFF.

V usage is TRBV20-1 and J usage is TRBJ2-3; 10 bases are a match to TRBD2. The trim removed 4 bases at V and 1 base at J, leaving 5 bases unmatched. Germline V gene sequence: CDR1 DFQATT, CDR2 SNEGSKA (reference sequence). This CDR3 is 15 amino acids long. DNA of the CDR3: TGCAGTGCTACAGCGGGAGGGGAGGGCACAGATACGCAGTATTTT. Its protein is CSATAGGEGTDTQYF.

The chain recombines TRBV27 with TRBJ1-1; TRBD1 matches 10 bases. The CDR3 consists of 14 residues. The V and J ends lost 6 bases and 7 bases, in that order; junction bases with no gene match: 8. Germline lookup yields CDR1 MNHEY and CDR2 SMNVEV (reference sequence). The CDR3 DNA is TGTGCCAGCAGCATTCGACAGGGGGCACTTGAAGCTTTCTTT. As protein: CASSIRQGALEAFF.

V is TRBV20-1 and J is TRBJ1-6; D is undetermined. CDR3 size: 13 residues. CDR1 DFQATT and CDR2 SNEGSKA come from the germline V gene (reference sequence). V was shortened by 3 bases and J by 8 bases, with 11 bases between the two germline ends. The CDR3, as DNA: TGCAGTGCTAGGGTCCAGGTGGATTCACCCCTCCACTTT. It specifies CSARVQVDSPLHF.

The CDR3 loop reads CASSLLGTEAFF. The CDR3 DNA reads as TGTGCCAGCAGTCTCCTCGGGACTGAAGCTTTCTTT. V usage is TRBV12-3 or TRBV12-4 and J usage is TRBJ1-1, with D unresolved. The CDR3 length is 12 residues. V dropped 5 bases and J dropped 5 bases, with 9 bases sitting between them.

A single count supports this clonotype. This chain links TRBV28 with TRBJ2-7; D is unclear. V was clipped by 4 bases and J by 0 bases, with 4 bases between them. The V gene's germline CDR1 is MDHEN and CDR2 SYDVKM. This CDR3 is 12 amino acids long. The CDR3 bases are TGTGCCAGCAGTTCGAGCTCCTACGAGCAGTACTTC. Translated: CASSSSSYEQYF.

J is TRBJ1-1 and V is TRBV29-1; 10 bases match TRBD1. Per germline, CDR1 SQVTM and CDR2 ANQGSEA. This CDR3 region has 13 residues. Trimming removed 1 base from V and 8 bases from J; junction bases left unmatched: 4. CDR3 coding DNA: TGCAGCGTTGAAGGACAGGGGGCTCGGGAAGCTTTCTTT. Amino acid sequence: CSVEGQGAREAFF.

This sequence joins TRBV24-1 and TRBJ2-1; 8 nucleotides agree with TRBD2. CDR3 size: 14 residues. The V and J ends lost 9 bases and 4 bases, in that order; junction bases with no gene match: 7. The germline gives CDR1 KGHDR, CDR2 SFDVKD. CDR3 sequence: CATAGIAGYNEQFF. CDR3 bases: TGTGCCACCGCTGGCATAGCGGGGTACAATGAGCAGTTCTTC.

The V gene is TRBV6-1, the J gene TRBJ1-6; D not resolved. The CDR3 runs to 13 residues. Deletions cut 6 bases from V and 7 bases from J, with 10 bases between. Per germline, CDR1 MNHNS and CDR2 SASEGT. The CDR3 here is CASSSGANSPLHF. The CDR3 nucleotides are TGTGCCAGCAGCTCCGGAGCGAATTCACCCCTCCACTTT.

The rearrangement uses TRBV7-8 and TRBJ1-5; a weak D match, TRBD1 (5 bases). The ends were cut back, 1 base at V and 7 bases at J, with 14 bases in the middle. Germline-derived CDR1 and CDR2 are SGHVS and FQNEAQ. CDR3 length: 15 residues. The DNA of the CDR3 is TGTGCCAGCAGCTTAGAGGGCCAGGGCGGCCAGCCCCAGCATTTT. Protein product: CASSLEGQGGQPQHF.